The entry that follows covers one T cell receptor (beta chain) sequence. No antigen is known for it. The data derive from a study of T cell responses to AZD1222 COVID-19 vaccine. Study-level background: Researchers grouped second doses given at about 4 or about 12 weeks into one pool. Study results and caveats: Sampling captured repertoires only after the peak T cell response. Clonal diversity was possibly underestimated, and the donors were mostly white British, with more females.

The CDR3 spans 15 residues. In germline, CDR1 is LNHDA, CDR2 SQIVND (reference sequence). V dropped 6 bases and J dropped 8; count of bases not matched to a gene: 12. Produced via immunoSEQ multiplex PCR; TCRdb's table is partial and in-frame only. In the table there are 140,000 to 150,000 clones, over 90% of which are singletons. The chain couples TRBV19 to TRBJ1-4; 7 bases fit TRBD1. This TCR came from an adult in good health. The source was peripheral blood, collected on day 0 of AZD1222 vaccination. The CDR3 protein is CASRNRGRGHEKLFF. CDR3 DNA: TGTGCCAGTAGAAATAGGGGGCGCGGGCACGAAAAACTGTTTTTT.